This passage covers 14 T cell receptor beta chains from one sample sequenced in a study of cytomegalovirus exposure and HLA in healthy donors. Amplification used 60 Vbeta primers and 13 Jbeta primers. Measured with immunoSEQ multiplex PCR; TCRdb has only the in-frame clones, and not every one. Among approximately 91,000 clones listed, around 84% were seen once. Input material: PBMCs. The receptors originated from a human donor in good health.

The gene calls are TRBV4-1 and TRBJ2-5; D remains ambiguous. The J call may be wrong; the DNA end is better matched by TRBJ2-7. From germline, CDR1 is MGHRA and CDR2 YSYEKL. CDR3 size: 14 residues. The CDR3: CASSGVDGNYEQYF. CDR3 DNA: TGCGCCAGCAGCGGCGTCGACGGCAACTACGAGCAGTACTTC.

The chain uses TRBV7-9 and TRBJ2-7, with D possibly matching TRBD2 (6 bases). V was shortened by 8 bases and J by 3 bases, with 17 bases between the two germline ends. Per germline, CDR1 SEHNR and CDR2 FQNEAQ (reference sequence). There are 14 residues in the CDR3. The DNA for the CDR3 is TGTGCCAGCGCCACAGTCGGGACTGTCTACGAGCAGTACTTC. It is translated as CASATVGTVYEQYF.

This chain links TRBV5-6 with TRBJ2-3, with D possibly matching TRBD2 (6 bases). Trimming removed 4 bases from V and 6 bases from J, with 15 bases in between. Germline V gene data show CDR1 as SGHDT and CDR2 as YYEEEE. There are 14 residues in the CDR3. The CDR3 DNA is TGTGCCAGCAGCCCCGGCGCGGGATTGGATACGCAGTATTTT. Protein sequence: CASSPGAGLDTQYF.

The chain links TRBV6-1 to TRBJ2-3; possibly TRBD2 for D (6 bases). V dropped 0 bases and J dropped 5 bases, with 6 bases sitting between them. CDR1 and CDR2 from the germline V gene are MNHNS and SASEGT. The CDR3 has 13 residues. In DNA, the CDR3 is TGTGCCAGCAGTGAAGCGGGGGGAGATACGCAGTATTTT. This codes for CASSEAGGDTQYF.

This chain connects TRBV14 to TRBJ1-1, with D uncertain. CDR3 length: 14 residues. V lost 4 bases and J 3 bases, leaving 12 bases between the germline ends. From germline, CDR1 is SGHDN and CDR2 FVKESK. CDR3 in amino acids: CASSRGDDYTEAFF. In nucleotides, the CDR3 is TGTGCCAGCAGCCGCGGCGACGACTACACTGAAGCTTTCTTT.

This chain links TRBV7-9 with TRBJ2-5; 10 nucleotides line up with TRBD2. The CDR3 totals 16 residues. Germline V gene data show CDR1 as SEHNR and CDR2 as FQNEAQ (reference sequence). With V trimmed by 1 base and J by 4 bases, 6 bases remained unmatched. The CDR3 is CASSLGLAGDGETQYF. For the CDR3, the DNA is TGTGCCAGCAGCTTAGGCCTAGCGGGGGACGGAGAGACCCAGTACTTC.

The chain has TRBV6-6 and TRBJ1-1, with 7 positions matching TRBD1. V gave up 6 bases and J gave up 11 bases; unmatched junction bases: 9. Germline V gene lookup returns CDR1 MNHNY and CDR2 SVGAGI (reference sequence). The CDR3 spans 12 residues. The CDR3 loop is CASSQGGLVAFF. CDR3 DNA sequence: TGTGCCAGCAGCCAGGGGGGTCTCGTGGCTTTCTTT.

This sequence joins TRBV15 and TRBJ2-1; 11 nucleotides align to TRBD2. Germline-derived CDR1 and CDR2 are LNHNV and YYDKDF (reference sequence). The trim removed 2 bases at V and 7 bases at J, leaving 7 bases unmatched. The CDR3 is 16 residues long. Here the CDR3 reads CATSRKLAGEWNEQFF. In nucleotides, the CDR3 is TGTGCCACCAGCAGAAAACTAGCGGGAGAGTGGAATGAGCAGTTCTTC.

J is TRBJ2-1 and V is TRBV19; tentatively, D is TRBD2 (6 bases). Germline CDR1 LNHDA, CDR2 SQIVND (reference sequence). The germline V and J ends were trimmed by 10 bases and 3 bases, with 13 bases remaining between them. There are 13 residues in the CDR3. The CDR3 bases are TGTGCCACCGCCCCGACTAGCTACAATGAGCAGTTCTTC. This translates into CATAPTSYNEQFF.

The chain joins TRBV6-4 to TRBJ2-2; D is possibly TRBD1 (5 bases). V lost 0 bases to trimming and J lost 4 bases, with 12 bases between them. CDR1 and CDR2 (germline): MRHNA, SNTAGT. The CDR3 spans 16 residues. Written as DNA, the CDR3 is TGTGCCAGCAGTGACTCGACTCAGGGTCCCACCGGGGAGCTGTTTTTT. This sequence encodes CASSDSTQGPTGELFF.

V and J are TRBV27 and TRBJ2-1, with TRBD2 identical over 10 bases. The CDR3 length is 15 residues. Trimming cost V 9 bases and J 6 bases; bases outside gene matches: 11. Germline assignment: CDR1 MNHEY and CDR2 SMNVEV (reference sequence). Here the CDR3 DNA reads TGTGCCAGTTCTCGTGCCGGACTAGCGGTCAATGAGCAGTTCTTC. This codes for CASSRAGLAVNEQFF.

The CDR3 DNA follows: TGTGCCAGCAGTGACCGGTCGACAGATCCTGTCTACGAGCAGTACTTC. Translating it yields CASSDRSTDPVYEQYF. This sequence joins TRBV27 and TRBJ2-7; D is possibly TRBD1 (5 bases). The CDR3 is 16 amino acids. Germline loops: CDR1 MNHEY, CDR2 SMNVEV (reference sequence). Trimming removed 5 bases at V and 3 bases at J, with 20 bases between.

The chain carries TRBV5-4 and TRBJ1-4; D is undetermined. Germline V CDR1 and CDR2: SGHNT, YYREEE (reference sequence). CDR3 length equals 17 residues. Trimming removed 4 bases from V and 8 bases from J, with 24 bases in between. The CDR3 DNA reads TGTGCCAGCAGCCCCGAACCCTTCGCTTCGCAGTCCGAAAAACTGTTTTTT. This sequence encodes CASSPEPFASQSEKLFF. Using reference TRBV5-4 and TRBJ1-4 for the parts outside the CDR3, the full variable domain is ETGVTQSPTHLIKTRGQQVTLRCSSQSGHNTVSWYQQALGQGPQFIFQYYREEENGRGNFPPRFSGLQFPNYSSELNVNALELDDSALYLCASSPEPFASQSEKLFFGSGTQLSVL.

This rearrangement joins TRBV11-2 to TRBJ2-7, with a tentative D call TRBD1 (6 bases). Germline V gene data show CDR1 as SGHAT and CDR2 as FQNNGV. V was cut by 1 base and J by 7 bases, with 17 bases left in between. The CDR3 has 15 amino acids. The CDR3, as DNA: TGTGCCAGCAGCTTAGTCAGGGGTGGGAACGCGGAGCAGTACTTC. It specifies CASSLVRGGNAEQYF.